The 16 T cell receptor beta chains below come from one sample, sequenced in a study of T cell responses to AZD1222 COVID-19 vaccine. Sequencing used immunoSEQ multiplex PCR; TCRdb keeps in-frame clones, though not all of them. The profile shows just under 80,000 clones, about 92% of them singletons. Sequencing was performed on peripheral blood, taken 28 days after the second AZD1222 dose. These receptors all come from an adult who received the AZD1222 COVID-19 vaccine.

This chain connects TRBV19 to TRBJ2-7, with D perhaps matching TRBD1 (6 bases). V shed 4 bases and J shed 7 bases, with 14 bases lying between them. The CDR3 has 13 amino acids. From germline, CDR1 is LNHDA and CDR2 SQIVND (reference sequence). CDR3 amino acids: CASSTARGREQYF. The CDR3 nucleotides are TGTGCCAGTAGTACGGCCAGGGGAAGGGAGCAGTACTTC. Filled out from reference TRBV19 and TRBJ2-7, the complete variable domain reads DGGITQSPKYLFRKEGQNVTLSCEQNLNHDAMYWYRQDPGQGLRLIYYSQIVNDFQKGDIAEGYSVSREKKESFPLTVTSAQKNPTAFYLCASSTARGREQYFGPGTRLTVT.

This clone was seen a handful of times. The J gene is TRBJ1-4, the V gene TRBV5-8, with D unresolved. V lost 1 base, J lost 0 bases, and 7 bases lay in between. This CDR3 has 15 residues. Germline assignment: CDR1 SGHTS and CDR2 YDEGEE. CDR3 protein: CASSLLRATNEKLFF. For the CDR3, the DNA is TGTGCCAGCAGCTTGCTCCGGGCAACTAATGAAAAACTGTTTTTT.

This chain links TRBV5-1 with TRBJ2-7, with D possibly being TRBD2 (5 bases). In germline, CDR1 is SGHRS, CDR2 YFSETQ. The CDR3 extends over 14 amino acids. The V and J ends lost 4 bases and 2 bases respectively, with 13 bases between them. The CDR3 sequence: CASSRNGNPYEQYF. The DNA of the CDR3 is TGCGCCAGCAGCCGAAACGGGAACCCCTACGAGCAGTACTTC.

The chain links TRBV6-5 to TRBJ2-7; no reliable D call. This CDR3 is built from 13 residues. Germline values: CDR1 MNHEY, CDR2 SVGAGI. Trimming pared 4 bases from V and 3 bases from J, leaving 10 bases between. The CDR3 region has the DNA TGTGCCAGCAGTTCCGCTCACTACTACGAGCAGTACTTC. Amino acids: CASSSAHYYEQYF.

This clone was observed once. The chain uses TRBV30 and TRBJ2-3; D might be TRBD2 (5 bases). CDR3 length equals 16 residues. The germline V and J ends were trimmed by 0 bases and 1 base, with 14 bases remaining between them. In germline, CDR1 is GTSNPN, CDR2 SVGIG (reference sequence). CDR3 protein: CAWSVEVTWGTDTQYF. In DNA form, the CDR3 reads TGTGCCTGGAGTGTGGAGGTCACATGGGGCACAGATACGCAGTATTTT.

V and J are TRBV28 and TRBJ2-1; D possibly uses TRBD1 or TRBD2 (5 bases each). This CDR3 comprises 14 residues. Germline V gives CDR1 MDHEN, CDR2 SYDVKM. V was pared by 1 base and J by 7 bases, with 11 bases between. CDR3 residues: CASSLSRGVNEQFF. Written as DNA, the CDR3 is TGTGCCAGCAGTTTATCGAGAGGGGTAAATGAGCAGTTCTTC.

The rearrangement links TRBV4-3 to TRBJ2-7, with 10 bases lining up with TRBD1. Trimming cost V 2 bases and J 2 bases; bases outside gene matches: 3. Germline-derived CDR1 and CDR2 are LGHNA and YSLEER. The CDR3 has 15 residues. In DNA, the CDR3 is TGCGCCAGCAGCCAACGGACAGGGGGGGCCTACGAGCAGTACTTC. As protein: CASSQRTGGAYEQYF.

The V gene is TRBV9, the J gene TRBJ1-1, with 7 bases matching TRBD1. Germline assignment: CDR1 SGDLS and CDR2 YYNGEE. The CDR3 has 17 residues. Trimming cost V 4 bases and J 0 bases; bases outside gene matches: 12. CDR3 sequence (DNA): TGTGCCAGCAGCCCACAGGGGTATTTAACCATGAACACTGAAGCTTTCTTT. Protein product: CASSPQGYLTMNTEAFF.

This sequence joins TRBV6-5 and TRBJ2-7; D is possibly TRBD1 (5 bases). The CDR3 consists of 15 residues. The germline V gene encodes CDR1 MNHEY and CDR2 SVGAGI. Trimming pared 4 bases from V and 3 bases from J, leaving 16 bases between. The CDR3 DNA reads as TGTGCCAGCAGTTCTCAGGGAATGTTGGGCTACGAGCAGTACTTC. Its protein product is CASSSQGMLGYEQYF.

The chain recombines TRBV5-1 with TRBJ1-6; maybe TRBD1 (5 bases). In germline, CDR1 is SGHRS, CDR2 YFSETQ. The CDR3 is 13 amino acids. Trimming removed 0 bases from V and 10 bases from J, with 8 bases in between. Here the CDR3 DNA reads TGCGCCAGCAGCTTGGCAGGGAACTCACCCCTCCACTTT. It specifies CASSLAGNSPLHF.

The chain joins TRBV5-5 to TRBJ1-2, with 8 nucleotides matching TRBD1. Germline V gene data show CDR1 as SGHKS and CDR2 as YYEKEE (reference sequence). The V segment lost 4 bases and the J segment 2 bases; nucleotides outside the gene matches: 7. The CDR3 sequence is 15 residues long. In DNA, the CDR3 is TGTGCCAGCAGCGTACAGGGGGGATACAACTATGGCTACACCTTC. Amino acids: CASSVQGGYNYGYTF.

The V and J genes are TRBV30 and TRBJ1-2; possible D gene TRBD1, 6 bases. The germline CDR1 and CDR2 sequences are GTSNPN and SVGIG (reference sequence). This CDR3 contains 11 residues. The V gene lost 8 bases and the J gene lost 5 bases, with 12 bases spanning the gap. The CDR3 is CAVTGSYGYTF. The CDR3 DNA follows: TGTGCCGTTACAGGGTCTTATGGCTACACCTTC.

This chain joins TRBV6-6 and TRBJ1-2, with TRBD1 identical over 8 bases. This CDR3 region has 15 residues. CDR1 is MNHNY and CDR2 is SVGAGI in the germline V gene (reference sequence). J was trimmed by 8 bases and V by 5 bases; bases with no gene match: 13. CDR3 bases: TGTGCCAGCAGTGCAACCGGGACAGGCAGCGAGGGCTACACCTTC. Residues: CASSATGTGSEGYTF.

The J gene is TRBJ2-3, the V gene TRBV23-1; D gene ambiguous. TRBV23-1 is an ORF for which the function is uncertain. This CDR3 is 14 amino acids long. Trimming took 5 bases from V and 4 from J, leaving 13 bases between them. DNA of the CDR3: TGCGCCAGCAGTGGACGGATTAGGTCAGATACGCAGTATTTT. Translated, it gives CASSGRIRSDTQYF.

The chain combines TRBV30 with TRBJ1-1; maybe TRBD1 (6 bases). The CDR3 is 16 amino acids. Germline V gives CDR1 GTSNPN, CDR2 SVGIG (reference sequence). Deletions cut 4 bases from V and 4 bases from J, with 22 bases between. The DNA for the CDR3 is TGTGCCTGGACCCGTCTAGGGGGGCATAGAGGCACTGAAGCTTTCTTT. This translates into CAWTRLGGHRGTEAFF.

The chain carries TRBV5-1 and TRBJ1-2, with unresolved D. V was clipped by 0 bases and J by 2 bases, with 17 bases between them. The germline V gene encodes CDR1 SGHRS and CDR2 YFSETQ. This CDR3 comprises 17 residues. The CDR3 region has the DNA TGCGCCAGCAGCTTGGAGATCGTTGGGAATCTGAACTATGGCTACACCTTC. It yields the protein CASSLEIVGNLNYGYTF.